This T cell receptor (beta chain) was captured in a study of CD8 T cells in ankylosing spondylitis. Libraries of TCR beta came from quantitative 5'-RACE with molecular barcodes. TCRdb analysed the 5' RACE reads with MiXCR anew, one entry per CDR3 protein. This sample has about 200,000 distinct CDR3 sequences, with roughly 13% found just once. This clonotype was counted at least ten times. Its antigen remains unidentified. There are 16 residues in the CDR3. The germline V and J ends were trimmed by 4 bases and 7 bases, with 20 bases remaining between them. The germline V gene has CDR1 LNHNV and CDR2 YYDKDF (reference sequence). Findings and limits, study-wide: In reactive arthritis synovial fluid and blood, some motif variants had been reported before. Matched synovial fluid from ankylosing spondylitis patients was reported to be enriched for disease-linked clones. About 8 highly homologous variants formed a TCR beta motif that appeared characteristic of ankylosing spondylitis blood.

The chain links TRBV15 to TRBJ2-1; D gene unclear. The TCR sequence derives from a male donor with ankylosing spondylitis or in good health (not recorded which). The material sequenced was blood, either unsorted or a sorted T cell fraction (not recorded which). The CDR3 sequence: CATSISSLTLRNEQFF. As DNA, the CDR3 is TGTGCCACCAGCATATCATCTCTTACCCTTAGGAATGAGCAGTTCTTC.